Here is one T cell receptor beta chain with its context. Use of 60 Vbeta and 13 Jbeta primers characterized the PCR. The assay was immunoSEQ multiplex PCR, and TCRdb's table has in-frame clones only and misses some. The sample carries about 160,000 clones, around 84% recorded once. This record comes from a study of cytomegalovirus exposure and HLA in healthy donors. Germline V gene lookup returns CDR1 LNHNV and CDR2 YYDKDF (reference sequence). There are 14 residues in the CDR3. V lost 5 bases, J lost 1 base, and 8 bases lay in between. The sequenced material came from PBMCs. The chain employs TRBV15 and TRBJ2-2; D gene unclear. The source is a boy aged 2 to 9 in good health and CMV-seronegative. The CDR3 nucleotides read TGTGCCACCAGCCATGACTTGAACACCGGGGAGCTGTTTTTT. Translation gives CATSHDLNTGELFF.